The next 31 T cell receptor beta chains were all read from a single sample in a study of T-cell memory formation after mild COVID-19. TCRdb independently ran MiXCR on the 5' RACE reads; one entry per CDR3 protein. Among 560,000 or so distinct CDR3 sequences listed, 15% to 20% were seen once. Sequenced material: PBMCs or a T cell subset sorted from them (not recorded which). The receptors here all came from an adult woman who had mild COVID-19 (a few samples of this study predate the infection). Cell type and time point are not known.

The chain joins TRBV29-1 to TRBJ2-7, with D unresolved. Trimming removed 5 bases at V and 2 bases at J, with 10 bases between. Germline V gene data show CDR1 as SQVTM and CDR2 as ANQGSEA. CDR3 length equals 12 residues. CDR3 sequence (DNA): TGCAGCGTTAAAGGCAAGACCTACGAGCAGTACTTC. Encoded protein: CSVKGKTYEQYF.

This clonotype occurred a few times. The CDR3 sequence: CASSLSGLIYGYTF. The CDR3 DNA reads as TGTGCCAGCAGTTTATCTGGACTGATCTATGGCTACACCTTC. The V call is TRBV27, the J call TRBJ1-2; D uncertain. The V gene's germline CDR1 is MNHEY and CDR2 SMNVEV (reference sequence). This CDR3 has 14 amino acids. Between the trimmed V and J ends, which lost 0 bases and 4 bases, there was a span of 9 bases.

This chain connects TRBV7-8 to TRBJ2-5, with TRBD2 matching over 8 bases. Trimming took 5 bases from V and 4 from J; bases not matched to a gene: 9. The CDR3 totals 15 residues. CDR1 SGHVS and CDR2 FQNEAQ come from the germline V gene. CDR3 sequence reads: CASSKTPGGAETQYF. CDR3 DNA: TGTGCCAGCAGCAAAACCCCCGGGGGGGCAGAGACCCAGTACTTC.

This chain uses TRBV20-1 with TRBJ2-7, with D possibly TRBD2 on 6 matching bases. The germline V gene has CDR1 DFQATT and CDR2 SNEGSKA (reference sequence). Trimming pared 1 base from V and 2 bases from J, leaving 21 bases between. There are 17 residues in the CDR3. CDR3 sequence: CSARVPSHRDWTYEQYF. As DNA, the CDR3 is TGCAGTGCTAGAGTCCCGTCCCACCGGGACTGGACCTACGAGCAGTACTTC.

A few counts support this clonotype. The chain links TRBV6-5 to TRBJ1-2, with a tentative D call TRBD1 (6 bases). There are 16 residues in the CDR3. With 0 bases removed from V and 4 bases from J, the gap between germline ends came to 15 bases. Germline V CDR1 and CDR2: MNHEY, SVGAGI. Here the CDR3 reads CASSYSHREMVYGYTF. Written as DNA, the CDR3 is TGTGCCAGCAGTTACTCCCACAGGGAAATGGTCTATGGCTACACCTTC.

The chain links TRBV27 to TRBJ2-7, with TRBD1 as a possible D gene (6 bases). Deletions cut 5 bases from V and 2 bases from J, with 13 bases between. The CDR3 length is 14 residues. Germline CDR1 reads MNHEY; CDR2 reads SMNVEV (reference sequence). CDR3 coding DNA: TGTGCCAGCAGTCCCAGAGGGACAACCTACGAGCAGTACTTC. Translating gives CASSPRGTTYEQYF.

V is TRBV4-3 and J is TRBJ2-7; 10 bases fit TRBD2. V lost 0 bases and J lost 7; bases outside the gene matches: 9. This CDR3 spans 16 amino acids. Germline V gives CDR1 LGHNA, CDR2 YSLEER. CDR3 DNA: TGCGCCAGCAGCCAAGATACCCTAGCGGGAGTTTATGAGCAGTACTTC. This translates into CASSQDTLAGVYEQYF.

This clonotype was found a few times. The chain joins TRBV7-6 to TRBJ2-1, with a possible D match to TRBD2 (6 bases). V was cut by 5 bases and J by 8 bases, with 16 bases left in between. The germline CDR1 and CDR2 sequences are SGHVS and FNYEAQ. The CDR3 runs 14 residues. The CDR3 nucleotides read TGTGCCAGCAGCCCAAAGACTAGATTGGATGAGCAGTTCTTC. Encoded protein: CASSPKTRLDEQFF.

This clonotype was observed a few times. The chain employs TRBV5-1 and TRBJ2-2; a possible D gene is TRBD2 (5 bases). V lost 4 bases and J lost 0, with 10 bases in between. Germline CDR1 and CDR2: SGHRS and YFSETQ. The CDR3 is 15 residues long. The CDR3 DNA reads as TGCGCCAGCAGCATCACTAGTGCGAACACCGGGGAGCTGTTTTTT. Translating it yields CASSITSANTGELFF.

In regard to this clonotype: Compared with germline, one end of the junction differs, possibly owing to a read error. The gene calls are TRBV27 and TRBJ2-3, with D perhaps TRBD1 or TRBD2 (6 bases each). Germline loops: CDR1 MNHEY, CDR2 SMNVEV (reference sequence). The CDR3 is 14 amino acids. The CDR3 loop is CATSPGASTDTQYF. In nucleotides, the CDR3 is TGTGCCACCAGTCCGGGGGCGAGCACAGATACGCAGTATTTT.

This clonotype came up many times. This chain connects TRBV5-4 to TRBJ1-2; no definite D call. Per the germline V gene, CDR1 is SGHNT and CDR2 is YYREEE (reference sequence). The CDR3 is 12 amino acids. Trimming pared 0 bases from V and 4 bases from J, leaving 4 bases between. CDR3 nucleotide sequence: TGTGCCAGCAGCTTGGAGTTCTATGGCTACACCTTC. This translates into CASSLEFYGYTF.

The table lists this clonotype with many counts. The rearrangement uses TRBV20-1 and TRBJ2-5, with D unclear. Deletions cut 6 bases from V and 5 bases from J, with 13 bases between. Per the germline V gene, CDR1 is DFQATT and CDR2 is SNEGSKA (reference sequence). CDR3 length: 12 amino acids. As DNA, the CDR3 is TGCAGTGCAACCACCAGAAGGGAGACCCAGTACTTC. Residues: CSATTRRETQYF.

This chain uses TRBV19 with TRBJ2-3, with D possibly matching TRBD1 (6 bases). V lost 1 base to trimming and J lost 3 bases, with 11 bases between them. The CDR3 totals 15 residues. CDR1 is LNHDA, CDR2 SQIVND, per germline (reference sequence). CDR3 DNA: TGTGCCAGTAGTATAGTACACAGGGTAACAGATACGCAGTATTTT. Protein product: CASSIVHRVTDTQYF.

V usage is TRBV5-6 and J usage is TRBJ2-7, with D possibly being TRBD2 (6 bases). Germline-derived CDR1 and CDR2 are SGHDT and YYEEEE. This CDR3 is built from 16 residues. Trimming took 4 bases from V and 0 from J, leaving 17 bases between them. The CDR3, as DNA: TGTGCCAGCAGCCCTTTGCGGGAAGCAACCTCCTACGAGCAGTACTTC. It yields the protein CASSPLREATSYEQYF.

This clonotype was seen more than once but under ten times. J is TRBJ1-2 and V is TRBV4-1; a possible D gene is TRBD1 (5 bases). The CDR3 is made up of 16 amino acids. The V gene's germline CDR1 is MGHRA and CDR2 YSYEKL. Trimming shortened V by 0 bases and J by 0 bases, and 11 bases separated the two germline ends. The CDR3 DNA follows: TGCGCCAGCAGCCAAGAAGTGGGGCTCTCTAACTATGGCTACACCTTC. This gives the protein CASSQEVGLSNYGYTF.

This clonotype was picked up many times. The CDR3 bases are TGTGCCAGCAGTTTACAGGCTAATGAAAAACTGTTTTTT. Protein sequence: CASSLQANEKLFF. The J gene is TRBJ1-4, the V gene TRBV12-3 or TRBV12-4, with D hard to call. The CDR3 length is 13 residues. Trimming took 2 bases from V and 3 from J, leaving 4 bases between them.

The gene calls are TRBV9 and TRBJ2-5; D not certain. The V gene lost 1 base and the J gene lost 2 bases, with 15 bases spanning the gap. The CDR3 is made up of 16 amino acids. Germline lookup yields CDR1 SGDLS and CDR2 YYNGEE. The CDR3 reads CASSVMPGGSQETQYF. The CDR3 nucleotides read TGTGCCAGCAGCGTAATGCCTGGTGGGTCACAAGAGACCCAGTACTTC.

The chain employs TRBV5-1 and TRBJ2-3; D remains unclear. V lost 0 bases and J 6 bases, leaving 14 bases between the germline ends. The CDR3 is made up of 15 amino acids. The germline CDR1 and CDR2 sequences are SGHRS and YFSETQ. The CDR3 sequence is CASSLEWVPRDTQYF. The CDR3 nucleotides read TGCGCCAGCAGCTTGGAGTGGGTTCCGAGGGATACGCAGTATTTT.

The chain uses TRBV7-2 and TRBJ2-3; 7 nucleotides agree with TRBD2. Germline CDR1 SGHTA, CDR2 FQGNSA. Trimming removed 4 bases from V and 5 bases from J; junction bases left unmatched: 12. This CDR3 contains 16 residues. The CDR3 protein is CASSSGTNSGRDTQYF. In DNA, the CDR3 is TGTGCCAGCAGCTCCGGGACTAATTCGGGTCGAGATACGCAGTATTTT.

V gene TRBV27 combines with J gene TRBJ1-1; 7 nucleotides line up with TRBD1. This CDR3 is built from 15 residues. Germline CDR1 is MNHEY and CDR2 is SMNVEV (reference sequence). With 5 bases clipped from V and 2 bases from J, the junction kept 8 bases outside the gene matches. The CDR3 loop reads CASSPLGTVNTEAFF. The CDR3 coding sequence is TGTGCCAGCAGTCCCTTAGGGACAGTAAACACTGAAGCTTTCTTT.

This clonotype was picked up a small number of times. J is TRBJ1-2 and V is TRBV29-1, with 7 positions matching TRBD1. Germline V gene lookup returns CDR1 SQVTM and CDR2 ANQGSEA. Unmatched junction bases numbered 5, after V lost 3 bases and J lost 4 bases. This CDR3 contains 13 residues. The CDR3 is CSVDNRGTYGYTF. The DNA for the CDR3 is TGCAGCGTTGACAACAGGGGCACCTATGGCTACACCTTC.

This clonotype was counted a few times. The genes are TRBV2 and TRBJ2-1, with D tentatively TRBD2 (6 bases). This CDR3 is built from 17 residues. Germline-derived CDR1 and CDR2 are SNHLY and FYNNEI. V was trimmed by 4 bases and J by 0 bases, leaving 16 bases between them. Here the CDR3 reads CASSAYGRESSYNEQFF. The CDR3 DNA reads TGTGCCAGCAGTGCTTATGGACGGGAGAGCTCCTACAATGAGCAGTTCTTC.

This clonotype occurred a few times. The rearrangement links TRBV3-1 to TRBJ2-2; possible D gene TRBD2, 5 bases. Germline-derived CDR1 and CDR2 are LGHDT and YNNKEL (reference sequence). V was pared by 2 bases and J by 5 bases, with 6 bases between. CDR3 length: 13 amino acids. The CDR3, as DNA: TGTGCCAGCAGCCAACGACTAACCGGGGAGCTGTTTTTT. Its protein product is CASSQRLTGELFF.

The CDR3 DNA sequence: TGTGCCACCTTTCGAAGAGCGTCGAACACTGAAGCTTTCTTT. It encodes CATFRRASNTEAFF. This chain links TRBV12-3 or TRBV12-4 with TRBJ1-1; D not resolved. Trimming shortened V by 10 bases and J by 1 base, and 16 bases separated the two germline ends. The CDR3 runs 14 residues.

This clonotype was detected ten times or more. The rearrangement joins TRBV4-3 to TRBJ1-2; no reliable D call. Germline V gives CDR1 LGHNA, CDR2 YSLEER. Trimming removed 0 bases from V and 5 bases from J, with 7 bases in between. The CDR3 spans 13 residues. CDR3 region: CASSQDLGYGYTF. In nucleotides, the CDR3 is TGCGCCAGCAGCCAAGATCTAGGGTATGGCTACACCTTC.

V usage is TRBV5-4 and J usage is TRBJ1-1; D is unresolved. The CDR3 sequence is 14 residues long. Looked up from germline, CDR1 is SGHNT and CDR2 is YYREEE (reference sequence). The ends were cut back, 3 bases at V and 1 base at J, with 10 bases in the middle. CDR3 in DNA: TGTGCCAGCAGCTCCCTGGCCGCGAACACTGAAGCTTTCTTT. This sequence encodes CASSSLAANTEAFF.

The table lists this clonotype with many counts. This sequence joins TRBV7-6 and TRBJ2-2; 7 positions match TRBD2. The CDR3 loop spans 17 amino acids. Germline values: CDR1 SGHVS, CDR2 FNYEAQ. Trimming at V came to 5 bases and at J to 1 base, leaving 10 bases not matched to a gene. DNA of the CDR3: TGTGCCAGCAGCCTTTCCCGGTCGGGGGGGAACACCGGGGAGCTGTTTTTT. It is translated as CASSLSRSGGNTGELFF.

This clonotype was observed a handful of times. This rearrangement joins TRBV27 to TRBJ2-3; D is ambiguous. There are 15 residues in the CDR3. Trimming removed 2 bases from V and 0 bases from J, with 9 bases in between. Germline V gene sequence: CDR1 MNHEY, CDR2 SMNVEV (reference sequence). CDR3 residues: CASSLTSSSTDTQYF. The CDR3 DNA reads TGTGCCAGCAGTTTAACCTCTTCTAGCACAGATACGCAGTATTTT.

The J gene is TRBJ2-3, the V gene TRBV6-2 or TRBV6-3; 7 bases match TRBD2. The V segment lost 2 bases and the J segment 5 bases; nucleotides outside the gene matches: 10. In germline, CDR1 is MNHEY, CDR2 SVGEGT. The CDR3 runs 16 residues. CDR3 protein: CASSYPWAGVQDTQYF. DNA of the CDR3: TGTGCCAGCAGTTACCCCTGGGCGGGAGTTCAAGATACGCAGTATTTT.

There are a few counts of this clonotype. The CDR3 nucleotides read TGTGCCAGCAGGCGACTAGCGGGGGGGCTTAGCTCCTACAATGAGCAGTTCTTC. Encoded protein: CASRRLAGGLSSYNEQFF. The rearrangement joins TRBV6-5 to TRBJ2-1; 14 nucleotides match TRBD2. Germline CDR1 reads MNHEY; CDR2 reads SVGAGI. The CDR3 extends over 18 amino acids. Trimming took 6 bases from V and 0 from J; bases not matched to a gene: 7.

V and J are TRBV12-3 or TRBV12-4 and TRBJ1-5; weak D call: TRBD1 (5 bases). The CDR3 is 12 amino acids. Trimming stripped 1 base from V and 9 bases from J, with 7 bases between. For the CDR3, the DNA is TGTGCCAGCAGTTTAGGCGGGGGGCCCCAGCATTTT. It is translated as CASSLGGGPQHF.